This T cell receptor beta chain emerged from a study of shared clonotypes between healthy human individuals. About the study: Each donor contributed plates that comprised three CD4 naive, three CD4 memory, two CD8 naive and one CD8 memory.

With V trimmed by 2 bases and J by 4 bases, 7 bases remained unmatched. The CDR3 sequence is 16 residues long. Germline V gene sequence: CDR1 MNHEY, CDR2 SVGAGI. Sorted-subset replicate PCRs used 200 ng DNA, approximately 30,000 T cell genomes. Produced via immunoSEQ multiplex PCR; TCRdb's table is partial and in-frame only. The table has some 630,000 clones, about three quarters seen once. The sample comprised memory CD4+ T cells sorted from blood. Subset here: CD45RA-negative fraction. The sequence came from a woman aged 25-40 years in good health. J is TRBJ2-2 and V is TRBV6-5; 7 bases fit TRBD2. The CDR3 sequence is CASSYGLAVLTGELFF. The CDR3 DNA reads as TGTGCCAGCAGTTACGGGCTAGCGGTACTCACCGGGGAGCTGTTTTTT.